The 32 T cell receptor beta chains below were found in one sample sequenced in a study of T cells in Graves' hyperthyroidism and ophthalmopathy. Amplification of TCR beta CDR3 regions was performed using RNA transcripts as template. TCR CDR3 regions were first amplified by RT-PCR with HTBI primers. TCRdb passed the multiplex PCR reads through MiXCR, listing each CDR3 protein once. Of some 270,000 distinct CDR3 sequences listed, more than 20% are singletons. Sequencing input: blood. These receptors were taken from a woman in her thirties or forties with Graves' ophthalmopathy.

The chain links TRBV4-1 to TRBJ2-2; possible D gene TRBD1, 6 bases. Germline V gives CDR1 MGHRA, CDR2 YSYEKL. The CDR3 covers 16 residues. Between the trimmed V and J ends, which lost 4 bases and 2 bases, there was a span of 14 bases. CDR3 sequence: CASSLRGRFNTGELFF. CDR3 in DNA: TGCGCCAGCAGCCTCAGGGGACGGTTTAACACCGGGGAGCTGTTTTTT.

This chain connects TRBV6-2 or TRBV6-3 to TRBJ1-2, with 9 bases aligning to TRBD1. The CDR3 consists of 14 residues. Per the germline V gene, CDR1 is MNHEY and CDR2 is SVGEGT. After removal of 2 bases from V and 10 bases from J, the junction contained 8 bases not matched to a gene. For the CDR3, the DNA is TGTGCCAGCAGTTACACGCCCGGGACAGGGTTCTACACCTTC. This gives the protein CASSYTPGTGFYTF.

This clonotype showed up many times. The chain combines TRBV12-3 or TRBV12-4 with TRBJ2-3; 7 bases line up with TRBD2. V shed 3 bases, J shed 0 bases, and the junction held 3 bases outside the gene matches. The CDR3 contains 15 residues. The CDR3 here is CASSFVTSSTDTQYF. The CDR3 coding sequence is TGTGCCAGCAGTTTCGTGACTAGCAGCACAGATACGCAGTATTTT.

This clonotype was counted ten times or more. This chain joins TRBV5-6 and TRBJ2-1, with a possible D match to TRBD2 (6 bases). Trimming cost V 0 bases and J 12 bases, with 7 bases left between them. The germline V gene encodes CDR1 SGHDT and CDR2 YYEEEE. This CDR3 has 11 amino acids. The CDR3 protein is CASSLAGGQFF. The CDR3 bases are TGTGCCAGCAGCTTGGCCGGGGGGCAGTTCTTC. Using reference TRBV5-6 and TRBJ2-1 for the parts outside the CDR3, the full variable domain is DAGVTQSPTHLIKTRGQQVTLRCSPKSGHDTVSWYQQALGQGPQFIFQYYEEEERQRGNFPDRFSGHQFPNYSSELNVNALLLGDSALYLCASSLAGGQFFGPGTRLTVL.

In its sample, this clonotype was seen many times. The genes are TRBV5-1 and TRBJ2-7; 13 positions agree with TRBD2. This CDR3 has 15 residues. CDR1 and CDR2 from the germline V gene are SGHRS and YFSETQ. Unmatched junction bases numbered 2, after V lost 3 bases and J lost 2 bases. The chain's CDR3 is CASSSLAGGTYEQYF. CDR3 coding DNA: TGCGCCAGCAGCTCACTAGCGGGAGGGACCTACGAGCAGTACTTC.

There are many counts of this clonotype. This may be a read error, as it is one base from a much larger clone. The V and J genes are TRBV28 and TRBJ2-7; D gene unclear. CDR3 length: 13 residues. The V gene lost 3 bases and the J gene lost 8 bases, with 14 bases spanning the gap. Per germline, CDR1 MDHEN and CDR2 SYDVKM. In nucleotides, the CDR3 is TGTGCCAGCAGTTTTGCCGGCGTGGGCAAGCAGTACTTC. Translation gives CASSFAGVGKQYF.

This clonotype came up many times. The chain combines TRBV11-3 with TRBJ2-7; D perhaps matches TRBD2 (5 bases). The CDR3 consists of 14 residues. Germline CDR1 and CDR2: SGHNT and YENEEA. Trimming left V 2 bases short and J 0 bases short, with 8 bases between. The CDR3 loop reads CASSLNGNSYEQYF. The CDR3 nucleotides read TGTGCCAGCAGCTTAAACGGGAACTCCTACGAGCAGTACTTC.

The CDR3, as DNA: TGTGCCAGCAGCATACAACAGGGCTCGAAAGTGTTCTTT. As protein: CASSIQQGSKVFF. The chain is built from TRBV7-2 and TRBJ1-1; the D gene is possibly TRBD1 (6 bases). Germline-derived CDR1 and CDR2 are SGHTA and FQGNSA. The germline V and J ends were trimmed by 5 bases and 14 bases, with 21 bases remaining between them. The CDR3 has 13 amino acids.

The V call is TRBV20-1, the J call TRBJ2-7; 8 positions agree with TRBD1. V shed 5 bases, J shed 5 bases, and the junction held 8 bases outside the gene matches. Looked up from germline, CDR1 is DFQATT and CDR2 is SNEGSKA (reference sequence). This CDR3 is 13 amino acids long. CDR3 DNA sequence: TGCAGTGCTGGTGGACAGGGTTTGCACGAGCAGTACTTC. It translates to CSAGGQGLHEQYF.

This clonotype showed up many times. The rearrangement joins TRBV5-8 to TRBJ1-5; no clear D. Germline V gene lookup returns CDR1 SGHTS and CDR2 YDEGEE. There are 14 residues in the CDR3. The V gene lost 4 bases and the J gene lost 2 bases, with 10 bases spanning the gap. The CDR3 spells CASSGDAGNQPQHF. The CDR3 DNA follows: TGTGCCAGCAGCGGGGATGCGGGCAATCAGCCCCAGCATTTT.

V is TRBV6-1 and J is TRBJ1-5, with 8 bases fitting TRBD1. This CDR3 region has 16 residues. The V segment lost 6 bases and the J segment 2 bases; nucleotides outside the gene matches: 9. Germline CDR1 and CDR2: MNHNS and SASEGT. CDR3 sequence (DNA): TGTGCCAGCAGACAGACAGGGGCGAGGGGCAATCAGCCCCAGCATTTT. Its translation is CASRQTGARGNQPQHF.

This clonotype was seen ten or more times. The DNA for the CDR3 is TGTGCCAGCAGGTACCCTCCGGGGGCTTTTGGGACCCAGTACTTC. This codes for CASRYPPGAFGTQYF. This chain links TRBV28 with TRBJ2-5, with D perhaps matching TRBD1 or TRBD2 (6 bases each). V gave up 6 bases and J gave up 7 bases, with 21 bases separating them. Germline values: CDR1 MDHEN, CDR2 SYDVKM. The CDR3 sequence is 15 residues long.

This clonotype was observed at least ten times. The V gene is TRBV14, the J gene TRBJ1-1, with no clear D. Germline V gene lookup returns CDR1 SGHDN and CDR2 FVKESK. This CDR3 contains 16 residues. V was clipped by 2 bases and J by 1 base, with 14 bases between them. The CDR3 DNA reads as TGTGCCAGCAGCCAATTTGGTCGTTTGGAGAACACTGAAGCTTTCTTT. Translation gives CASSQFGRLENTEAFF.

This clonotype was counted many times. V is TRBV7-9 and J is TRBJ2-2; D not certain. The V and J ends lost 3 bases and 7 bases respectively, with 0 bases between them. Germline CDR1 SEHNR, CDR2 FQNEAQ (reference sequence). This CDR3 comprises 10 residues. The DNA of the CDR3 is TGTGCCAGCAGCTTCGGGGAGCTGTTTTTT. It encodes CASSFGELFF. The variable domain in full, with the rest retrieved from reference TRBV7-9 and TRBJ2-2, is DTGVSQNPRHKITKRGQNVTFRCDPISEHNRLYWYRQTLGQGPEFLTYFQNEAQLEKSRLLSDRFSAERPKGSFSTLEIQRTEQGDSAMYLCASSFGELFFGEGSRLTVL.

This clonotype was recorded at least ten times. This rearrangement joins TRBV4-2 to TRBJ2-7; TRBD2 matches 12 bases. CDR3 length: 15 residues. V gave up 4 bases and J gave up 3 bases; unmatched junction bases: 4. Per the germline V gene, CDR1 is LGHNA and CDR2 is YNFKEQ. CDR3 sequence: CASSRPSGGGYEQYF. Written as DNA, the CDR3 is TGTGCCAGCAGCCGCCCTAGCGGGGGGGGCTACGAGCAGTACTTC.

This clonotype has more than one count but fewer than ten. The chain joins TRBV24-1 to TRBJ2-5, with D tentatively TRBD2 (6 bases). With 4 bases removed from V and 5 bases from J, the gap between germline ends came to 16 bases. CDR1 and CDR2 (germline): KGHDR, SFDVKD. The CDR3 runs to 15 residues. The CDR3 loop is CATSDPASVGETQYF. CDR3 bases: TGTGCCACCAGTGACCCGGCTAGCGTGGGGGAGACCCAGTACTTC.

V usage is TRBV6-1 and J usage is TRBJ1-5; D unresolved. CDR1 and CDR2 (germline): MNHNS, SASEGT. The CDR3 contains 13 residues. Trimming removed 10 bases at V and 7 bases at J, with 17 bases between. The CDR3, as DNA: TGTGCCACCCTGTTAACGGGAGGGCAGCCCCAGCATTTT. Protein product: CATLLTGGQPQHF.

The CDR3: CASSLDPAGTGNTIYF. The CDR3, as DNA: TGCGCCAGCAGCTTGGATCCGGCAGGGACTGGAAACACCATATATTTT. This sequence joins TRBV5-1 and TRBJ1-3, with D maybe TRBD1 (5 bases). Germline V gene data show CDR1 as SGHRS and CDR2 as YFSETQ. The V end lost 0 bases, the J end lost 2 bases, and 12 bases lay between the germline ends. This CDR3 has 16 amino acids.

This clonotype was counted at least ten times. A much bigger clone sits one base away, suggesting this may be a read error. This chain joins TRBV27 and TRBJ2-5, with 9 bases matching TRBD1. V was pared by 3 bases and J by 7 bases, with 15 bases of the junction left unmatched. Germline CDR1 MNHEY, CDR2 SMNVEV (reference sequence). The CDR3 is made up of 17 amino acids. The CDR3 spells CASSFLRTGAKRGTQYF. CDR3 DNA: TGTGCCAGCAGTTTCCTTAGGACAGGGGCAAAGAGAGGGACCCAGTACTTC.

This clonotype was detected once. The J gene is TRBJ2-5, the V gene TRBV20-1, with TRBD1 as a possible D gene (5 bases). The germline CDR1 and CDR2 sequences are DFQATT and SNEGSKA (reference sequence). V was cut by 3 bases and J by 5 bases, with 13 bases left in between. This CDR3 comprises 13 residues. The CDR3 nucleotides are TGCAGTGCTAGCCCCGCAGGGTCGGAGACCCAGTACTTC. Its translation is CSASPAGSETQYF.

This rearrangement joins TRBV12-3 or TRBV12-4 to TRBJ1-5; maybe TRBD1 (5 bases). Between the trimmed V and J ends, which lost 5 bases and 0 bases, there was a span of 11 bases. This CDR3 has 15 amino acids. CDR3: CASSDRSFSNQPQHF. CDR3 sequence (DNA): TGTGCCAGCAGTGACAGATCCTTTAGCAATCAGCCCCAGCATTTT.

This clonotype was counted ten times or more. In DNA form, the CDR3 reads TGTGCCAGCAGCTTAGAACAGGGGCTTATCTACGAGCAGTACTTC. This gives the protein CASSLEQGLIYEQYF. The rearrangement links TRBV11-2 to TRBJ2-7, with 7 bases identical to TRBD1. There are 15 residues in the CDR3. V trimming: 0 bases; J trimming: 3 bases; junction bases outside the gene matches: 5. Germline CDR1 SGHAT, CDR2 FQNNGV.

This clonotype was counted at least ten times. The chain recombines TRBV4-1 with TRBJ2-7; D not certain. Germline CDR1 and CDR2: MGHRA and YSYEKL. Trimming removed 0 bases from V and 0 bases from J, with 9 bases in between. The CDR3 spans 15 residues. The CDR3 loop is CASSQDPESSYEQYF. CDR3 bases: TGCGCCAGCAGCCAAGATCCTGAGAGCTCCTACGAGCAGTACTTC.

This clonotype came up many times. The chain employs TRBV11-1 and TRBJ2-5; no reliable D call. The CDR3 has 14 amino acids. Per the germline V gene, CDR1 is SGHAT and CDR2 is FQDESV (reference sequence). V was cut by 4 bases and J by 2 bases, with 11 bases left in between. As DNA, the CDR3 is TGTGCCAGCAGCTCCCCCTCGTCTCAAGAGACCCAGTACTTC. It is translated as CASSSPSSQETQYF. Variable domain in full (rest from reference TRBV11-1 and TRBJ2-5): EAEVAQSPRYKITEKSQAVAFWCDPISGHATLYWYRQILGQGPELLVQFQDESVVDDSQLPKDRFSAERLKGVDSTLKIQPAELGDSAMYLCASSSPSSQETQYFGPGTRLLVL.

There are many counts of this clonotype. V gene TRBV9 combines with J gene TRBJ1-2; 7 nucleotides agree with TRBD1. V lost 4 bases, J lost 6 bases, and 3 bases stayed unmatched. The V gene's germline CDR1 is SGDLS and CDR2 YYNGEE. The CDR3 has 12 residues. The CDR3 DNA reads as TGTGCCAGCAGCATGACAGGGAATGGCTACACCTTC. It codes for CASSMTGNGYTF. The variable domain in full, completed from reference TRBV9 and TRBJ1-2, reads DSGVTQTPKHLITATGQRVTLRCSPRSGDLSVYWYQQSLDQGLQFLIQYYNGEERAKGNILERFSAQQFPDLHSELNLSSLELGDSALYFCASSMTGNGYTFGSGTRLTVV.

At least ten counts were recorded for this clonotype. This chain joins TRBV18 and TRBJ2-7; D possibly corresponds to TRBD1 (6 bases). Trimming left V 8 bases short and J 5 bases short, with 13 bases between. Germline CDR1 KGHSH, CDR2 LQKENI. This CDR3 is 12 amino acids long. The CDR3 nucleotides read TGTGCCAGCAGCCCTGGGGGCGACGAGCAGTACTTC. This encodes CASSPGGDEQYF.

This clonotype showed up many times. The chain carries TRBV7-9 and TRBJ2-7; 10 bases match TRBD2. The CDR3 sequence is 15 residues long. The trim removed 1 base at V and 8 bases at J, leaving 8 bases unmatched. Germline CDR1 reads SEHNR; CDR2 reads FQNEAQ (reference sequence). The CDR3 sequence is CASSLGASGRYQQYF. As DNA, the CDR3 is TGTGCCAGCAGCTTAGGGGCTAGCGGGAGATATCAGCAGTACTTC.

The chain carries TRBV28 and TRBJ1-2; a weak D match, TRBD1 (5 bases). The CDR3 has 14 residues. Germline V gene data show CDR1 as MDHEN and CDR2 as SYDVKM. V lost 2 bases, J lost 4 bases, and 11 bases lay in between. CDR3 region: CASSLGWGTYGYTF. The DNA of the CDR3 is TGTGCCAGCAGTTTAGGTTGGGGGACCTATGGCTACACCTTC.

This clonotype occurred many times. The CDR3 loop is CASSVAGTDQETQYF. CDR3 coding DNA: TGTGCCAGCAGCGTAGCCGGAACAGATCAAGAGACCCAGTACTTC. V gene TRBV9 combines with J gene TRBJ2-5; unclear D gene. Germline loops: CDR1 SGDLS, CDR2 YYNGEE. The CDR3 contains 15 residues. V was shortened by 0 bases and J by 2 bases, with 11 bases between the two germline ends.

This clonotype was picked up one time. This chain uses TRBV12-3 or TRBV12-4 with TRBJ1-2; D remains unclear. V was shortened by 3 bases and J by 4 bases, with 12 bases between the two germline ends. The CDR3 is made up of 14 amino acids. The CDR3 spells CASSFDGDPYGYTF. CDR3 DNA sequence: TGTGCCAGCAGTTTCGACGGAGATCCCTATGGCTACACCTTC.

This clonotype showed up many times. The chain links TRBV2 to TRBJ1-2, with D possibly TRBD1 on 5 matching bases. Trimming removed 5 bases at V and 2 bases at J, with 9 bases between. Germline CDR1 and CDR2: SNHLY and FYNNEI. The CDR3 contains 13 residues. The CDR3 loop is CASSWDDNYGYTF. The CDR3, as DNA: TGTGCCAGCAGTTGGGACGACAACTATGGCTACACCTTC. Based on the CDR3 plus reference TRBV2 and TRBJ1-2, the full variable domain is EPEVTQTPSHQVTQMGQEVILRCVPISNHLYFYWYRQILGQKVEFLVSFYNNEISEKSEIFDDQFSVERPDGSNFTLKIRSTKLEDSAMYFCASSWDDNYGYTFGSGTRLTVV.

This clonotype has at least ten counts. This chain joins TRBV28 and TRBJ1-3; TRBD1 matches 8 bases. Germline CDR1 MDHEN, CDR2 SYDVKM. Trimming at V came to 5 bases and at J to 2 bases, leaving 8 bases not matched to a gene. This CDR3 has 16 residues. The CDR3 DNA reads TGTGCCAGCAGTCCTCGACAGGGGAGGGCTGGAAACACCATATATTTT. Translation: CASSPRQGRAGNTIYF. The whole variable domain, filled in from reference TRBV28 and TRBJ1-3, reads DVKVTQSSRYLVKRTGEKVFLECVQDMDHENMFWYRQDPGLGLRLIYFSYDVKMKEKGDIPEGYSVSREKKERFSLILESASTNQTSMYLCASSPRQGRAGNTIYFGEGSWLTVV.